The 14 T cell receptor beta chains given below trace back to one sample, sequenced in a study of T cell responses to AZD1222 COVID-19 vaccine. Clones were sequenced by immunoSEQ multiplex PCR, and TCRdb holds only the in-frame ones, with some missing. The sample contains approximately 110,000 clones, around 89% of which appear only once. Sequenced material: peripheral blood, taken on day 0 of AZD1222 vaccination. The receptors derive from an adult in good health.

The CDR3 sequence is CASSVREIYGYTF. CDR3 coding DNA: TGTGCCAGCAGCGTCAGGGAGATCTATGGCTACACCTTC. This chain links TRBV6-5 with TRBJ1-2; maybe TRBD1 (5 bases). The V and J ends lost 6 bases and 4 bases respectively, with 12 bases between them. The CDR3 spans 13 residues. Germline V gene sequence: CDR1 MNHEY, CDR2 SVGAGI.

A remark on this clone: Given the absence of the conserved phenylalanine or tryptophan at the CDR3 end, a read error is likely. The DNA is left out, because the CDR3 cannot be placed on it with certainty; the CDR3 is given as TCRdb lists it. This chain connects TRBV20-1 to TRBJ1-2. Germline CDR1 reads DFQATT; CDR2 reads SNEGSKA (reference sequence). Both ends counted, the CDR3 spans 8 residues. CDR3 loop: CSARDGGS.

V usage is TRBV5-1 and J usage is TRBJ2-7; D gene unclear. The length of the CDR3 is 14 residues. Deletions cut 1 base from V and 4 bases from J, with 12 bases between. In germline, CDR1 is SGHRS, CDR2 YFSETQ. The CDR3, as DNA: TGCGCCAGCAGCTTGTACAGCCCCCCGTACGAGCAGTACTTC. Amino acids: CASSLYSPPYEQYF. Together with reference TRBV5-1 and TRBJ2-7, the CDR3 gives the full variable domain: KAGVTQTPRYLIKTRGQQVTLSCSPISGHRSVSWYQQTPGQGLQFLFEYFSETQRNKGNFPGRFSGRQFSNSRSEMNVSTLELGDSALYLCASSLYSPPYEQYFGPGTRLTVT.

This chain connects TRBV6-6 to TRBJ2-1, with TRBD1 matching 7 bases. The junction had 4 bases not matched to a gene; V was cut back by 4 bases and J by 4 bases. The germline CDR1 and CDR2 sequences are MNHNY and SVGAGI (reference sequence). This CDR3 has 14 residues. The CDR3: CASSSPGQYNEQFF. CDR3 sequence (DNA): TGTGCCAGCAGTTCGCCGGGACAGTACAATGAGCAGTTCTTC.

The rearrangement links TRBV3-1 (or the pseudogene TRBV3-2) to TRBJ1-1; the D gene is possibly TRBD1 (5 bases). The CDR3 is 14 amino acids. Germline CDR1 LGHDT, CDR2 YNNKEL (reference sequence). Trimming shortened V by 3 bases and J by 1 base, and 9 bases separated the two germline ends. The CDR3 region is CASSHQGSNTEAFF. The DNA for the CDR3 is TGTGCCAGCAGCCATCAGGGATCGAACACTGAAGCTTTCTTT.

The chain is built from TRBV7-2 and TRBJ2-5; perhaps TRBD1 as D (6 bases). Germline V gene sequence: CDR1 SGHTA, CDR2 FQGNSA. This CDR3 has 16 residues. Trimming removed 5 bases at V and 4 bases at J, with 20 bases between. CDR3 residues: CASSRDNSGGGETQYF. The DNA for the CDR3 is TGTGCCAGCAGCCGCGACAACAGTGGGGGCGGAGAGACCCAGTACTTC.

The chain joins TRBV18 to TRBJ2-5; 8 bases align to TRBD2. This CDR3 contains 17 residues. Looked up from germline, CDR1 is KGHSH and CDR2 is LQKENI. Unmatched junction bases numbered 13, after V lost 6 bases and J lost 1 base. The CDR3 sequence is CASSLRSAGDVQETQYF. DNA of the CDR3: TGTGCCAGCTCCCTAAGGTCAGCGGGGGACGTCCAAGAGACCCAGTACTTC. The full variable domain, its missing parts supplied by reference TRBV18 and TRBJ2-5, is NAGVMQNPRHLVRRRGQEARLRCSPMKGHSHVYWYRQLPEEGLKFMVYLQKENIIDESGMPKERFSAEFPKEGPSILRIQQVVRGDSAAYFCASSLRSAGDVQETQYFGPGTRLLVL.

The rearrangement uses TRBV29-1 and TRBJ1-1; TRBD1 might be the D (6 bases). Deletions cut 0 bases from V and 8 bases from J, with 13 bases between. This CDR3 is built from 13 residues. The V gene's germline CDR1 is SQVTM and CDR2 ANQGSEA. This CDR3 reads CSVEEDSDLEAFF. CDR3 coding DNA: TGCAGCGTTGAAGAGGACAGTGACCTAGAAGCTTTCTTT.

V gene TRBV6-2 or TRBV6-3 combines with J gene TRBJ1-6; D gene unclear. From germline, CDR1 is MNHEY and CDR2 SVGEGT. Trimming took 2 bases from V and 0 from J, leaving 8 bases between them. The CDR3 is 16 residues long. Written as DNA, the CDR3 is TGTGCCAGCAGTTACGGCGGGAGCTCCTATAATTCACCCCTCCACTTT. It translates to CASSYGGSSYNSPLHF.

The J gene is TRBJ1-6, the V gene TRBV18, with D uncertain. The germline gives CDR1 KGHSH, CDR2 LQKENI. This CDR3 has 16 amino acids. With 4 bases removed from V and 4 bases from J, the gap between germline ends came to 14 bases. The CDR3 nucleotides are TGTGCCAGCTCACGAAACCCCGGGGAGTATAATTCACCCCTCCACTTT. Translated: CASSRNPGEYNSPLHF.

This clone turned up a few times. This chain links TRBV5-8 with TRBJ1-5; 8 bases align to TRBD1. The CDR3 covers 16 residues. The J segment lost 3 bases and the V segment lost 0 bases, leaving 5 bases of the junction unmatched. Germline V CDR1 and CDR2: SGHTS, YDEGEE. CDR3 protein: CASSLGAGGVNQPQHF. The CDR3 DNA sequence: TGTGCCAGCAGCTTGGGTGCAGGGGGCGTCAATCAGCCCCAGCATTTT.

This chain connects TRBV7-6 to TRBJ1-4; D is possibly TRBD1 (5 bases). The CDR3 length is 18 residues. Trimming took 1 base from V and 0 from J, leaving 15 bases between them. Germline V gene lookup returns CDR1 SGHVS and CDR2 FNYEAQ. CDR3 loop: CASSLGPRGGATNEKLFF. The CDR3 nucleotides are TGTGCCAGCAGCTTAGGCCCGCGTGGGGGTGCAACTAATGAAAAACTGTTTTTT. Based on the CDR3 plus reference TRBV7-6 and TRBJ1-4, the full variable domain is GAGVSQSPRYKVTKRGQDVALRCDPISGHVSLYWYRQALGQGPEFLTYFNYEAQQDKSGLPNDRFSAERPEGSISTLTIQRTEQRDSAMYRCASSLGPRGGATNEKLFFGSGTQLSVL.

V and J are TRBV3-1 (or the pseudogene TRBV3-2) and TRBJ2-5, with 7 bases aligning to TRBD2. Germline V gene sequence: CDR1 LGHDT, CDR2 YNNKEL (reference sequence). CDR3 size: 16 residues. V lost 4 bases and J lost 3; bases outside the gene matches: 11. This chain's CDR3 is CASSPKIWLAEETQYF. The CDR3 nucleotides read TGTGCCAGCAGCCCAAAGATATGGCTAGCGGAAGAGACCCAGTACTTC.

This clone was counted a few times. The gene calls are TRBV28 and TRBJ2-7; D might be TRBD1 (5 bases). CDR1 and CDR2 from the germline V gene are MDHEN and SYDVKM. Trimming shortened V by 2 bases and J by 5 bases, and 13 bases separated the two germline ends. CDR3 length: 14 residues. CDR3 region: CASSLRQIWDEQYF. The CDR3 DNA reads as TGTGCCAGCAGTTTAAGACAGATATGGGACGAGCAGTACTTC.